This TCR beta chain was identified in a study of response to subunit inactivated influenza vaccine. CDR3 length: 15 residues. With V trimmed by 1 base and J by 3 bases, 3 bases remained unmatched. Germline V CDR1 and CDR2: SGHTA, FQGNSA. Overall study findings and caveats: Only a handful of new T cells, the authors suggested, are recruited with each seasonal influenza vaccination.

From the RT-PCR reads, TCRdb called clonotypes with MiXCR, one entry per CDR3 protein. The sample lists about 500,000 distinct CDR3 sequences; 16% were seen once. This clonotype was seen at least ten times. Its antigen is unknown. The sequences come from CD4+ T cells sorted from PBMCs, collected around 25 months after vaccination. This receptor was identified in a man aged 45 to 75 who received an inactivated influenza vaccine. The chain joins TRBV7-2 to TRBJ1-1; 9 nucleotides match TRBD1. The DNA of the CDR3 is TGTGCCAGCAGCTTAGTATGGACAGGGGACACTGAAGCTTTCTTT. It specifies CASSLVWTGDTEAFF. The whole variable domain, filled in from reference TRBV7-2 and TRBJ1-1, reads GAGVSQSPSNKVTEKGKDVELRCDPISGHTALYWYRQSLGQGLEFLIYFQGNSAPDKSGLPSDRFSAERTGGSVSTLTIQRTQQEDSAVYLCASSLVWTGDTEAFFGQGTRLTVV.